What follows are 28 T cell receptor beta chains derived from one specimen sequenced in a study of cytomegalovirus exposure and HLA in healthy donors. The PCR had 60 Vbeta and 13 Jbeta primers. Profiling relied on immunoSEQ multiplex PCR, and the TCRdb table lists in-frame clones only, not all of them. The sample gives under 90,000 clones, over 70% of which show up once; approximately 9% is in the top ten. The sequenced sample consisted of PBMCs. Receptors originate from a man aged 35-49 years in good health and CMV-seropositive.

CDR3 nucleotides: TGTGCCATCAGGCCACAGGGGTCCCACTCTGGGGCCAACGTCCTGACTTTC. This encodes CAIRPQGSHSGANVLTF. The rearrangement uses TRBV10-3 and TRBJ2-6; 7 bases are a match to TRBD1. The CDR3 is made up of 17 amino acids. Germline loops: CDR1 ENHRY, CDR2 SYGVKD. The J segment lost 0 bases and the V segment lost 6 bases, leaving 8 bases of the junction unmatched.

The chain combines TRBV19 with TRBJ2-7; D possibly corresponds to TRBD1 (7 bases). The CDR3 runs to 14 residues. Between the trimmed V and J ends, which lost 5 bases and 6 bases, there was a span of 17 bases. Germline V gene lookup returns CDR1 LNHDA and CDR2 SQIVND (reference sequence). CDR3 sequence reads: CASSGDSGGGEQYF. CDR3 nucleotides: TGTGCCAGTAGTGGGGACAGTGGGGGAGGCGAGCAGTACTTC.

This chain connects TRBV5-4 to TRBJ1-4; no definite D call. V lost 1 base and J 2 bases, leaving 6 bases between the germline ends. CDR3 length equals 14 residues. The V gene's germline CDR1 is SGHNT and CDR2 YYREEE (reference sequence). The CDR3: CASSLWETNEKLFF. Here the CDR3 DNA reads TGTGCCAGCAGCTTGTGGGAGACTAATGAAAAACTGTTTTTT.

The V and J genes are TRBV19 and TRBJ1-5; 9 bases line up with TRBD1. This CDR3 has 16 residues. After removal of 5 bases from V and 3 bases from J, the junction contained 8 bases not matched to a gene. Germline lookup yields CDR1 LNHDA and CDR2 SQIVND (reference sequence). CDR3 bases: TGTGCCAGTAGTTTGAATGGACAGGGGTCCAATCAGCCCCAGCATTTT. It yields the protein CASSLNGQGSNQPQHF.

The V and J genes are TRBV9 and TRBJ2-7; possibly TRBD1 for D (7 bases). This CDR3 comprises 15 residues. Germline V gene data show CDR1 as SGDLS and CDR2 as YYNGEE. V gave up 4 bases and J gave up 2 bases, with 16 bases separating them. In DNA form, the CDR3 reads TGTGCCAGCAGCTCCCGGGGGCAGGGGGCCTACGAGCAGTACTTC. It is translated as CASSSRGQGAYEQYF.

The CDR3 here is CARSPTQWTGPRPIFYEQYF. Written as DNA, the CDR3 is TGTGCCAGAAGCCCTACACAATGGACAGGGCCCCGTCCGATTTTCTACGAGCAGTACTTC. The chain recombines TRBV7-5 with TRBJ2-7; the table's D gene call, TRBD1, was not cross checked with the DNA. TRBV7-5 is termed a pseudogene. CDR3 length equals 20 residues.

Comments on this clone: Different DNA sequences within this sample yield the same CDR3. This chain uses TRBV7-2 with TRBJ1-5; 7 bases fit TRBD1. Trimming took 5 bases from V and 5 from J; bases not matched to a gene: 3. The CDR3 has 13 amino acids. In germline, CDR1 is SGHTA, CDR2 FQGNSA. The CDR3 loop is CASSLTGDQPQHF. Written as DNA, the CDR3 is TGTGCCAGCAGCCTTACAGGGGATCAGCCCCAGCATTTT.

The chain carries TRBV5-1 and TRBJ2-7; TRBD1 might be the D (7 bases). The CDR3 has 14 amino acids. Germline V gives CDR1 SGHRS, CDR2 YFSETQ. V dropped 4 bases and J dropped 2 bases, with 13 bases sitting between them. CDR3 bases: TGCGCCAGCAGCCCCCAGGGGGAGGCCTACGAGCAGTACTTC. This translates into CASSPQGEAYEQYF.

This chain joins TRBV7-9 and TRBJ2-5; TRBD2 matches at 8 bases. Germline CDR1 is SEHNR and CDR2 is FQNEAQ (reference sequence). J was trimmed by 2 bases and V by 4 bases; bases with no gene match: 6. This CDR3 is 15 amino acids long. CDR3 amino acids: CASSSTTGGQETQYF. CDR3 coding DNA: TGTGCCAGCAGCTCGACCACGGGGGGGCAAGAGACCCAGTACTTC.

The chain carries TRBV11-2 and TRBJ2-3; tentatively, D is TRBD2 (5 bases). There are 15 residues in the CDR3. CDR1 is SGHAT, CDR2 FQNNGV, per germline. Trimming removed 2 bases at V and 3 bases at J, with 12 bases between. The CDR3 DNA reads TGTGCCAGCAGCTTATCCGGAGGCTTAACAGATACGCAGTATTTT. Residues: CASSLSGGLTDTQYF.

This clone was recorded once. V usage is TRBV27 and J usage is TRBJ2-1, with D possibly TRBD1 on 6 matching bases. V was pared by 1 base and J by 6 bases, with 7 bases between. Germline values: CDR1 MNHEY, CDR2 SMNVEV (reference sequence). The length of the CDR3 is 13 residues. The CDR3 coding sequence is TGTGCCAGCAGTTTATTACAGGGCAATGAGCAGTTCTTC. It codes for CASSLLQGNEQFF.

The V call is TRBV11-3, the J call TRBJ2-3; 7 positions agree with TRBD1. The CDR3 consists of 17 residues. Losses at the gene ends were 1 base for V and 0 bases for J; bases not matched to a gene: 7. Per germline, CDR1 SGHNT and CDR2 YENEEA. CDR3 DNA: TGTGCCAGCAGCTTAGGCCCGGGACAGCAAAGCACAGATACGCAGTATTTT. Amino acid sequence: CASSLGPGQQSTDTQYF.

V and J are TRBV5-1 and TRBJ2-7; 12 positions match TRBD2. The CDR3 contains 14 residues. With 4 bases clipped from V and 2 bases from J, the junction kept 1 base outside the gene matches. In germline, CDR1 is SGHRS, CDR2 YFSETQ. In DNA form, the CDR3 reads TGCGCCAGCAGCAGGACTAGCGGGACCTACGAGCAGTACTTC. Protein: CASSRTSGTYEQYF.

This clone qualifies as large. The chain recombines TRBV4-3 with TRBJ2-6, with D perhaps matching TRBD2 (5 bases). V was clipped by 0 bases and J by 0 bases, with 6 bases between them. CDR1 and CDR2 (germline): LGHNA, YSLEER. CDR3 length: 16 amino acids. CDR3 in amino acids: CASSQDRGSGANVLTF. CDR3 bases: TGCGCCAGCAGCCAAGATCGGGGCTCTGGGGCCAACGTCCTGACTTTC.

This sequence joins TRBV28 and TRBJ2-7; 7 bases agree with TRBD1. Germline assignment: CDR1 MDHEN and CDR2 SYDVKM. This CDR3 region has 14 residues. Germline trimming cut 8 bases from V and 3 bases from J; bases unmatched to any gene: 10. CDR3 region: CASQGRTGDYEQYF. CDR3 in DNA: TGTGCCAGCCAAGGCCGGACAGGAGACTACGAGCAGTACTTC. Full variable domain (remainder filled in from reference TRBV28 and TRBJ2-7): DVKVTQSSRYLVKRTGEKVFLECVQDMDHENMFWYRQDPGLGLRLIYFSYDVKMKEKGDIPEGYSVSREKKERFSLILESASTNQTSMYLCASQGRTGDYEQYFGPGTRLTVT.

This rearrangement joins TRBV6-5 to TRBJ1-5; 7 bases map to TRBD1. J gave up 4 bases and V 2 bases, and 5 bases lay outside the gene matches. Germline CDR1 reads MNHEY; CDR2 reads SVGAGI. The CDR3 totals 15 residues. The CDR3 bases are TGTGCCAGCAGTTACCGGACAGGCGTAAATCAGCCCCAGCATTTT. It encodes CASSYRTGVNQPQHF.

The V and J genes are TRBV5-1 and TRBJ2-5; 9 positions agree with TRBD1. The CDR3 contains 16 residues. V dropped 4 bases and J dropped 4; count of bases not matched to a gene: 11. Per germline, CDR1 SGHRS and CDR2 YFSETQ. CDR3 amino acids: CASSLNRGLSRETQYF. CDR3 coding DNA: TGCGCCAGCAGCCTAAACAGGGGGCTTTCTAGAGAGACCCAGTACTTC.

This clone has only one observation. This chain links TRBV29-1 with TRBJ1-1; D is ambiguous. This CDR3 region has 13 residues. In germline, CDR1 is SQVTM, CDR2 ANQGSEA. V was pared by 3 bases and J by 0 bases, with 8 bases between. In nucleotides, the CDR3 is TGCAGCGTTGATGCGACTCTGAACACTGAAGCTTTCTTT. Translation: CSVDATLNTEAFF.

This clone appeared a single time. The chain is built from TRBV2 and TRBJ2-7, with TRBD2 identical over 7 bases. Germline CDR1 SNHLY, CDR2 FYNNEI. The V segment lost 1 base and the J segment 5 bases; nucleotides outside the gene matches: 5. CDR3 size: 14 residues. CDR3: CASSEEVAGHEQYF. The CDR3 DNA reads TGTGCCAGCAGTGAAGAGGTAGCGGGCCACGAGCAGTACTTC.

The chain couples TRBV28 to TRBJ1-1; D gene ambiguous. The V end lost 3 bases, the J end lost 6 bases, and 8 bases lay between the germline ends. CDR1 is MDHEN and CDR2 is SYDVKM in the germline V gene. This CDR3 has 12 amino acids. CDR3: CASSLERSEAFF. CDR3 coding DNA: TGTGCCAGCAGTTTGGAGCGTTCTGAAGCTTTCTTT.

This clone has a handful of counts. J is TRBJ2-5 and V is TRBV2, with D perhaps matching TRBD2 (6 bases). CDR1 is SNHLY and CDR2 is FYNNEI in the germline V gene. There are 13 residues in the CDR3. The germline V and J ends were trimmed by 4 bases and 11 bases, with 17 bases remaining between them. The chain's CDR3 is CASSVVTSGEQYF. The CDR3 region has the DNA TGTGCCAGCAGTGTGGTGACTAGTGGGGAGCAGTACTTC.

The V call is TRBV7-2, the J call TRBJ1-5; D is unclear. The CDR3 runs to 14 residues. Trimming took 2 bases from V and 5 from J, leaving 10 bases between them. CDR1 and CDR2 from the germline V gene are SGHTA and FQGNSA. CDR3 protein: CASSLKVRDQPQHF. The CDR3 nucleotides read TGTGCCAGCAGCTTAAAAGTCCGAGATCAGCCCCAGCATTTT.

This clone showed up just a few times. The chain recombines TRBV4-3 with TRBJ1-4; D gene ambiguous. Germline V gives CDR1 LGHNA, CDR2 YSLEER. The CDR3 has 15 residues. V was pared by 0 bases and J by 4 bases, with 9 bases between. The CDR3 region has the DNA TGCGCCAGCAGCCAAGATCGCAGTTATAATGAAAAACTGTTTTTT. This gives the protein CASSQDRSYNEKLFF.

The gene calls are TRBV7-9 and TRBJ2-7; D may be TRBD2 (5 bases). The CDR3 is 13 residues long. Germline CDR1 reads SEHNR; CDR2 reads FQNEAQ (reference sequence). Trimming left V 4 bases short and J 6 bases short, with 13 bases between. The CDR3 is CASSSGVPPEQYF. CDR3 coding DNA: TGTGCCAGCAGCTCCGGGGTTCCTCCCGAGCAGTACTTC.

The chain joins TRBV6-5 to TRBJ2-7; maybe TRBD2 (5 bases). The V and J ends lost 5 bases and 3 bases respectively, with 8 bases between them. This CDR3 is built from 12 residues. Germline loops: CDR1 MNHEY, CDR2 SVGAGI. The chain's CDR3 is CASSERDYEQYF. The CDR3, as DNA: TGTGCCAGCAGTGAACGGGACTACGAGCAGTACTTC.

This clone was detected only once. V and J are TRBV19 and TRBJ1-2; possible D gene TRBD1, 5 bases. CDR3 length: 15 amino acids. Germline assignment: CDR1 LNHDA and CDR2 SQIVND (reference sequence). V was clipped by 2 bases and J by 5 bases, with 15 bases between them. The CDR3 bases are TGTGCCAGTAGTATATCTGGGACTGAAACTTATGGCTACACCTTC. It yields the protein CASSISGTETYGYTF.

This chain uses TRBV5-1 with TRBJ2-5, with 10 bases fitting TRBD2. Germline CDR1 reads SGHRS; CDR2 reads YFSETQ. The CDR3 runs to 15 residues. V dropped 4 bases and J dropped 2; count of bases not matched to a gene: 5. Here the CDR3 reads CASSLLTSGQETQYF. CDR3 in DNA: TGCGCCAGCAGCCTCTTGACTAGCGGGCAAGAGACCCAGTACTTC.

The sample holds a few counts of this clone. The chain links TRBV28 to TRBJ1-2; D remains ambiguous. From germline, CDR1 is MDHEN and CDR2 SYDVKM. The V end was cut by 10 bases, the J end by 6 bases, with 9 bases between. This CDR3 is 10 amino acids long. For the CDR3, the DNA is TGTGCCACCGACTGGGATGGCTACACCTTC. This gives the protein CATDWDGYTF.